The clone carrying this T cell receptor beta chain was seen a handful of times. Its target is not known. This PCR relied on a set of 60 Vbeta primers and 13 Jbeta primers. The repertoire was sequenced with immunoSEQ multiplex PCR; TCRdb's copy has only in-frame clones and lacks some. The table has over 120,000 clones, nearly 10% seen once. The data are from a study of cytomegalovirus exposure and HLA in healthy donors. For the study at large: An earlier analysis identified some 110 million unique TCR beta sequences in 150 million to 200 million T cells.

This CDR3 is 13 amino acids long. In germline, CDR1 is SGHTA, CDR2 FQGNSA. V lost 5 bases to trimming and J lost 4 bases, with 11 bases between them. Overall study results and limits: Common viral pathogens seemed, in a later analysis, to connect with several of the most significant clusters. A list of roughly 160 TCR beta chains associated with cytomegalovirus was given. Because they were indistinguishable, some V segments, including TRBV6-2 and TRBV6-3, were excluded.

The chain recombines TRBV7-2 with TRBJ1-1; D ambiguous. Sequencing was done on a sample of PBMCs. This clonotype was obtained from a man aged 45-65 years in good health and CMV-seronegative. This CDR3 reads CASSRRLPTEAFF. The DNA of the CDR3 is TGTGCCAGCAGCCGGAGACTACCCACTGAAGCTTTCTTT.